A single sample gave rise to the 27 T cell receptor beta chains below, sequenced in a study of T cell responses to AZD1222 COVID-19 vaccine (dated by TCRdb to about 2021). The library was made by the immunoSEQ multiplex PCR assay. The immuneACCESS repertoire file appears here via TCRdb, limited to in-frame rearrangements. These files lack a portion of the clones; in checked studies, under half of the deficit traces to unresolved V genes, and the cause of the others is not known. Here the sample has about 82,000 clones; roughly nine tenths occur a single time. The ten most abundant clones make up around 4.9% of the sample. This sample's time point label indicates: baseline before first vaccination. This specimen was peripheral blood, taken on day 0 of AZD1222 vaccination. These TCRs come from an adult in good health.

The gene calls are TRBV20-1 and TRBJ1-1; D remains ambiguous. The CDR3 loop spans 14 amino acids. V gave up 3 bases and J gave up 0 bases, with 11 bases separating them. Germline assignment: CDR1 DFQATT and CDR2 SNEGSKA (reference sequence). The CDR3 DNA sequence: TGCAGTGCTAGTGGCAGCCTAATGAACACTGAAGCTTTCTTT. This encodes CSASGSLMNTEAFF.

The CDR3 DNA is TGTGCCAGTAGTCTCCGCGGGGCGAGCAATCAGCCCCAGCATTTT. Its translation: CASSLRGASNQPQHF. The V gene is TRBV19, the J gene TRBJ1-5; perhaps TRBD1 as D (5 bases). The germline gives CDR1 LNHDA, CDR2 SQIVND (reference sequence). Trimming left V 5 bases short and J 1 base short, with 12 bases between. The CDR3 consists of 15 residues.

This clone was observed a handful of times. V gene TRBV7-9 combines with J gene TRBJ2-1, with D perhaps TRBD1 (5 bases). Trimming shortened V by 2 bases and J by 13 bases, and 15 bases separated the two germline ends. CDR1 is SEHNR, CDR2 FQNEAQ, per germline (reference sequence). The CDR3 sequence is 13 residues long. Here the CDR3 reads CASSLLLNRTQFF. CDR3 sequence (DNA): TGTGCCAGCAGCTTACTCTTAAACAGGACCCAGTTCTTC.

The CDR3: CAISETSGGVYQETQYF. CDR3 in DNA: TGTGCCATCAGTGAGACTAGCGGGGGTGTGTACCAAGAGACCCAGTACTTC. The chain employs TRBV10-3 and TRBJ2-5; TRBD2 agrees at 11 bases. V shed 2 bases and J 0 bases; nucleotides not matched to a gene: 5. Germline V gene data show CDR1 as ENHRY and CDR2 as SYGVKD. The CDR3 is 17 residues long.

A single count supports this clone. Here the CDR3 reads CASSFRGQGETQYF. CDR3 nucleotides: TGTGCCAGCAGCTTTCGAGGACAGGGAGAGACCCAGTACTTC. The gene calls are TRBV5-5 and TRBJ2-5; 8 nucleotides line up with TRBD1. The CDR3 is 14 amino acids. Looked up from germline, CDR1 is SGHKS and CDR2 is YYEKEE (reference sequence). The J segment lost 4 bases and the V segment lost 2 bases, leaving 4 bases of the junction unmatched.

This rearrangement joins TRBV28 to TRBJ2-7, with TRBD1 matching 7 bases. The J segment lost 3 bases and the V segment lost 5 bases, leaving 10 bases of the junction unmatched. The length of the CDR3 is 15 residues. Germline CDR1 is MDHEN and CDR2 is SYDVKM. CDR3 nucleotide sequence: TGTGCCAGCAGTCGACCACAGGGGATCGACTACGAGCAGTACTTC. Amino acids: CASSRPQGIDYEQYF.

The chain recombines TRBV4-2 with TRBJ2-2, with 12 bases aligning to TRBD2. The J segment lost 0 bases and the V segment lost 4 bases, leaving 6 bases of the junction unmatched. Germline CDR1 reads LGHNA; CDR2 reads YNFKEQ. This CDR3 has 18 amino acids. CDR3 sequence: CASSPRLAGETNTGELFF. For the CDR3, the DNA is TGTGCCAGCAGCCCTAGACTAGCGGGGGAGACGAACACCGGGGAGCTGTTTTTT.

V gene TRBV25-1 combines with J gene TRBJ1-2; no firm D call. Germline V gives CDR1 MGHDK, CDR2 SYGVNS. This CDR3 has 14 residues. V was trimmed by 4 bases and J by 4 bases, leaving 13 bases between them. Here the CDR3 reads CASSGGPTSYGYTF. The CDR3 DNA is TGTGCCAGCAGTGGTGGACCAACCAGCTATGGCTACACCTTC.

The chain recombines TRBV13 with TRBJ1-2; 8 bases fit TRBD1. The trim removed 5 bases at V and 4 bases at J, leaving 6 bases unmatched. CDR1 is PRHDT, CDR2 FYEKMQ, per germline (reference sequence). The CDR3 is made up of 14 amino acids. The CDR3 is CASSQQGDLYGYTF. The CDR3 DNA is TGTGCCAGCAGCCAACAGGGGGACCTCTATGGCTACACCTTC.

This clone occurred once. The chain links TRBV5-1 to TRBJ2-3, with 7 positions matching TRBD2. V was clipped by 3 bases and J by 2 bases; unmatched bases: 12. The CDR3 covers 17 residues. The germline V gene has CDR1 SGHRS and CDR2 YFSETQ. The CDR3 protein is CASSYGATGGFTDTQYF. The CDR3 DNA reads TGCGCCAGCAGCTACGGAGCGACGGGGGGATTCACAGATACGCAGTATTTT. Variable domain in full (rest from reference TRBV5-1 and TRBJ2-3): KAGVTQTPRYLIKTRGQQVTLSCSPISGHRSVSWYQQTPGQGLQFLFEYFSETQRNKGNFPGRFSGRQFSNSRSEMNVSTLELGDSALYLCASSYGATGGFTDTQYFGPGTRLTVL.

CDR3 residues: CASKQGTQPQHF. In nucleotides, the CDR3 is TGTGCCAGCAAACAGGGAACTCAGCCCCAGCATTTT. The rearrangement joins TRBV28 to TRBJ1-5; the D gene is possibly TRBD1 (6 bases). The CDR3 totals 12 residues. Trimming cost V 7 bases and J 6 bases, with 10 bases left between them. Germline loops: CDR1 MDHEN, CDR2 SYDVKM.

The rearrangement joins TRBV21-1 to TRBJ1-6; the table names TRBD1, a call not compared with the DNA. TRBV21-1 is a listed pseudogene. This CDR3 region has 19 residues. The CDR3 is CASSKRTGGPITYNSPLHF. For the CDR3, the DNA is TGTGCCAGCAGCAAAAGGACAGGGGGCCCAATTACCTATAATTCACCCCTCCACTTT.

The chain carries TRBV5-8 and TRBJ2-1, with 7 bases aligning to TRBD2. The germline gives CDR1 SGHTS, CDR2 YDEGEE. Trimming took 2 bases from V and 2 from J; bases not matched to a gene: 16. This CDR3 has 19 amino acids. This CDR3 reads CASSFGEGRLARTYNEQFF. CDR3 DNA: TGTGCCAGCAGCTTTGGCGAGGGGCGACTAGCTCGAACCTACAATGAGCAGTTCTTC.

This sequence joins TRBV7-9 and TRBJ2-3; TRBD2 agrees at 10 bases. The CDR3 totals 16 residues. Germline V gene lookup returns CDR1 SEHNR and CDR2 FQNEAQ (reference sequence). The V gene end was trimmed by 1 base and the J gene end by 1 base; junction bases not matched to a gene: 2. CDR3 DNA: TGTGCCAGCAGCTTAGAACTAGCGGGGCGCACAGATACGCAGTATTTT. It yields the protein CASSLELAGRTDTQYF.

The rearrangement joins TRBV5-1 to TRBJ1-1; D uncertain. The CDR3 loop spans 13 amino acids. CDR1 is SGHRS, CDR2 YFSETQ, per germline. V was cut by 0 bases and J by 4 bases, with 7 bases left in between. The CDR3 DNA is TGCGCCAGCAGCTTGGGGGCGAGCACTGAAGCTTTCTTT. As protein: CASSLGASTEAFF.

The chain carries TRBV19 and TRBJ1-5; possible D gene TRBD1, 6 bases. The germline V gene encodes CDR1 LNHDA and CDR2 SQIVND (reference sequence). With 5 bases removed from V and 3 bases from J, the gap between germline ends came to 11 bases. The CDR3 length is 14 residues. The CDR3 spells CASSGGQTNQPQHF. DNA of the CDR3: TGTGCCAGTAGTGGGGGGCAGACCAATCAGCCCCAGCATTTT.

The chain is built from TRBV28 and TRBJ1-1, with 7 bases identical to TRBD1. CDR1 is MDHEN and CDR2 is SYDVKM in the germline V gene. Trimming cost V 4 bases and J 0 bases; bases outside gene matches: 8. This CDR3 has 16 amino acids. The CDR3 nucleotides read TGTGCCAGCAGTTCAACCGGGACAGCGATGAACACTGAAGCTTTCTTT. The encoded protein is CASSSTGTAMNTEAFF.

The gene calls are TRBV27 and TRBJ1-1; D gene uncertain. The CDR3 runs 12 residues. The germline V gene encodes CDR1 MNHEY and CDR2 SMNVEV (reference sequence). Trimming removed 4 bases from V and 4 bases from J, with 7 bases in between. CDR3 region: CASSSAATEAFF. In DNA, the CDR3 is TGTGCCAGCAGTTCTGCGGCCACTGAAGCTTTCTTT.

The chain joins TRBV18 to TRBJ2-3, with no clear D. V lost 0 bases to trimming and J lost 4 bases, with 8 bases between them. The CDR3 sequence is 14 residues long. The germline gives CDR1 KGHSH, CDR2 LQKENI. CDR3 nucleotides: TGTGCCAGCTCACCACCGTTCAGTGCAGATACGCAGTATTTT. Its protein is CASSPPFSADTQYF.

CDR3: CAISEGSGGWQETQYF. As DNA, the CDR3 is TGTGCCATCAGTGAGGGCAGCGGGGGTTGGCAAGAGACCCAGTACTTC. The gene calls are TRBV10-3 and TRBJ2-5, with TRBD2 matching 8 bases. Germline V CDR1 and CDR2: ENHRY, SYGVKD. The CDR3 has 16 residues. V lost 2 bases, J lost 2 bases, and 7 bases stayed unmatched.

The genes are TRBV6-6 and TRBJ1-1; D is perhaps TRBD1 (6 bases). Trimming pared 5 bases from V and 0 bases from J, leaving 10 bases between. The length of the CDR3 is 14 residues. From germline, CDR1 is MNHNY and CDR2 SVGAGI (reference sequence). This CDR3 reads CASSAGGMNTEAFF. Here the CDR3 DNA reads TGTGCCAGCAGTGCGGGGGGCATGAACACTGAAGCTTTCTTT.

The V and J genes are TRBV5-4 and TRBJ2-2; no clear D. Germline V gene lookup returns CDR1 SGHNT and CDR2 YYREEE (reference sequence). Trimming pared 0 bases from V and 8 bases from J, leaving 14 bases between. This CDR3 has 15 residues. CDR3 residues: CASSLGRASTGELFF. In DNA, the CDR3 is TGTGCCAGCAGCTTGGGCCGCGCGTCGACGGGGGAGCTGTTTTTT.

The chain combines TRBV7-8 with TRBJ1-5, with D unresolved. The CDR3 has 15 residues. CDR1 SGHVS and CDR2 FQNEAQ come from the germline V gene. The ends were cut back, 1 base at V and 0 bases at J, with 7 bases in the middle. The DNA for the CDR3 is TGTGCCAGCAGCTTAGTAAGTGATAGCAATCAGCCCCAGCATTTT. This translates into CASSLVSDSNQPQHF.

CDR3 nucleotide sequence: TGCGCCAGCAGCATGCAGGGGTCTGGGGCCAACGTCCTGACTTTC. This encodes CASSMQGSGANVLTF. This sequence joins TRBV5-1 and TRBJ2-6; D is perhaps TRBD1 (6 bases). Germline CDR1 reads SGHRS; CDR2 reads YFSETQ. This CDR3 comprises 15 residues. V lost 4 bases and J 1 base, leaving 9 bases between the germline ends.

The V and J genes are TRBV4-3 and TRBJ2-7; D unclear. Per the germline V gene, CDR1 is LGHNA and CDR2 is YSLEER. This CDR3 region has 15 residues. V was shortened by 0 bases and J by 4 bases, with 13 bases between the two germline ends. The CDR3 DNA follows: TGCGCCAGCAGCCAAGAATTACCGAATAGTTACGAGCAGTACTTC. Its translation is CASSQELPNSYEQYF.

The rearrangement links TRBV6-6 to TRBJ1-3; D unresolved. Germline CDR1 reads MNHNY; CDR2 reads SVGAGI (reference sequence). V lost 2 bases, J lost 2 bases, and 10 bases lay in between. The CDR3 loop spans 15 amino acids. The CDR3 loop reads CASSYLRPTGNTIYF. The CDR3 DNA sequence: TGTGCCAGCAGTTACCTGAGACCTACTGGAAACACCATATATTTT.

The chain uses TRBV6-5 and TRBJ1-6; D remains unclear. Looked up from germline, CDR1 is MNHEY and CDR2 is SVGAGI. This CDR3 is 16 amino acids long. V was cut by 2 bases and J by 0 bases, with 8 bases left in between. CDR3 region: CASSYKRSSYNSPLHF. CDR3 nucleotide sequence: TGTGCCAGCAGTTACAAAAGGAGCTCCTATAATTCACCCCTCCACTTT.